The 20 T cell receptor beta chains given below trace back to one sample, sequenced in a study of cytomegalovirus exposure and HLA in healthy donors. Primers included in the PCR were 60 Vbeta and 13 Jbeta primers. Assay: immunoSEQ multiplex PCR; the TCRdb copy retains only in-frame clones and omits some. In the table there are some 160,000 clones, 60% to 80% of which are singletons. Specimen: PBMCs. The receptors shown here come from a male donor in good health and CMV-seronegative.

The chain's CDR3 is CASSLAPQGAAGNTIYF. CDR3 DNA: TGCGCCAGCAGCTTGGCCCCTCAGGGGGCGGCTGGAAACACCATATATTTT. V usage is TRBV5-1 and J usage is TRBJ1-3; TRBD1 matches 8 bases. The V gene's germline CDR1 is SGHRS and CDR2 YFSETQ. The length of the CDR3 is 17 residues. V trimming: 0 bases; J trimming: 2 bases; junction bases outside the gene matches: 7.

The V and J genes are TRBV11-2 and TRBJ1-2, with D perhaps TRBD1 (6 bases). Between the trimmed V and J ends, which lost 5 bases and 2 bases, there was a span of 9 bases. Germline lookup yields CDR1 SGHAT and CDR2 FQNNGV. The CDR3 is 13 amino acids. CDR3 nucleotide sequence: TGTGCCAGCAGCGCCGACAGGAACTATGGCTACACCTTC. The encoded protein is CASSADRNYGYTF.

The rearrangement links TRBV15 to TRBJ2-1; TRBD2 might be the D (6 bases). The CDR3 runs to 15 residues. Per the germline V gene, CDR1 is LNHNV and CDR2 is YYDKDF (reference sequence). V lost 1 base and J lost 7, with 14 bases in between. In DNA, the CDR3 is TGTGCCACCAGCAGAGGGGACTCTCCGCGGAATGAGCAGTTCTTC. Translated: CATSRGDSPRNEQFF.

V is TRBV27 and J is TRBJ1-1; TRBD1 might be the D (5 bases). The germline CDR1 and CDR2 sequences are MNHEY and SMNVEV (reference sequence). The CDR3 consists of 15 residues. V was clipped by 5 bases and J by 0 bases, with 13 bases between them. The CDR3 is CASSSPRGVNTEAFF. CDR3 DNA: TGTGCCAGCAGTAGCCCCCGGGGGGTGAACACTGAAGCTTTCTTT.

This clone was seen once. The chain uses TRBV5-8 and TRBJ1-4; 7 bases match TRBD1. With V trimmed by 6 bases and J by 5 bases, 13 bases remained unmatched. The CDR3 is 16 residues long. The germline V gene has CDR1 SGHTS and CDR2 YDEGEE. The CDR3 DNA sequence: TGTGCCAGCATCCTCGGACAGGATCTAAAGAATGAAAAACTGTTTTTT. Protein product: CASILGQDLKNEKLFF.

The chain carries TRBV4-3 and TRBJ2-7, with D perhaps TRBD2 (5 bases). This CDR3 region has 14 residues. Deletions cut 0 bases from V and 5 bases from J, with 11 bases between. Germline V gene lookup returns CDR1 LGHNA and CDR2 YSLEER. For the CDR3, the DNA is TGCGCCAGCAGCCAAGAAGCCGGGGTCCACGAGCAGTACTTC. Protein product: CASSQEAGVHEQYF.

The chain has TRBV2 and TRBJ1-4, with D unclear. Per germline, CDR1 SNHLY and CDR2 FYNNEI. V gave up 7 bases and J gave up 1 base, with 7 bases separating them. The CDR3 runs to 13 residues. CDR3 nucleotide sequence: TGTGCCAGCACCTCAGGAACTAATGAAAAACTGTTTTTT. It codes for CASTSGTNEKLFF.

The chain employs TRBV6-5 and TRBJ1-2, with TRBD1 matching over 8 bases. The V gene's germline CDR1 is MNHEY and CDR2 SVGAGI. The CDR3 runs to 12 residues. V lost 10 bases and J lost 8; bases outside the gene matches: 9. The CDR3, as DNA: TGTGCCACGAGGACAGGGATCGGCGGCTACACCTTC. This translates into CATRTGIGGYTF.

The rearrangement uses TRBV7-9 and TRBJ2-3, with D possibly TRBD2 on 6 matching bases. The CDR3 is 15 amino acids. The ends were cut back, 5 bases at V and 4 bases at J, with 16 bases in the middle. Germline V CDR1 and CDR2: SEHNR, FQNEAQ (reference sequence). In DNA form, the CDR3 reads TGTGCCAGCAGCCCGAGGGGCGGGGAGTCAGATACGCAGTATTTT. Amino acids: CASSPRGGESDTQYF.

This clone was counted once. This chain uses TRBV28 with TRBJ1-5; maybe TRBD1 (5 bases). V was pared by 2 bases and J by 0 bases, with 5 bases between. Germline V gives CDR1 MDHEN, CDR2 SYDVKM. The CDR3 consists of 14 residues. The CDR3 protein is CASSLRGSNQPQHF. The CDR3 DNA follows: TGTGCCAGCAGTTTAAGGGGTAGCAATCAGCCCCAGCATTTT.

V and J are TRBV27 and TRBJ2-7; 8 bases fit TRBD1. The CDR3 sequence is 14 residues long. CDR1 is MNHEY, CDR2 SMNVEV, per germline (reference sequence). J gave up 4 bases and V 5 bases, and 7 bases lay outside the gene matches. CDR3 residues: CASSINRDRYEQYF. Here the CDR3 DNA reads TGTGCCAGCAGTATCAATCGGGACAGGTACGAGCAGTACTTC.

The rearrangement links TRBV6-1 to TRBJ1-5; perhaps TRBD1 as D (6 bases). Germline V gene sequence: CDR1 MNHNS, CDR2 SASEGT. The CDR3 has 14 residues. V lost 8 bases and J lost 2, with 13 bases in between. CDR3 sequence (DNA): TGTGCCAGCCTAGGGGCAGGGGGCAATCAGCCCCAGCATTTT. Encoded protein: CASLGAGGNQPQHF.

This clone was seen a handful of times. The CDR3 protein is CASGFRGNTNEKLFF. Written as DNA, the CDR3 is TGCGCCAGCGGTTTTCGGGGAAACACTAATGAAAAACTGTTTTTT. The chain joins TRBV5-1 to TRBJ1-4; D call uncertain. CDR3 length: 15 residues. Germline lookup yields CDR1 SGHRS and CDR2 YFSETQ. V lost 7 bases, J lost 2 bases, and 15 bases lay in between.

The chain recombines TRBV4-3 with TRBJ2-1; D remains unclear. Per the germline V gene, CDR1 is LGHNA and CDR2 is YSLEER. The ends were cut back, 0 bases at V and 9 bases at J, with 6 bases in the middle. The CDR3 spans 12 residues. In nucleotides, the CDR3 is TGCGCCAGCAGCCAAGACCTAGGTGAGCAGTTCTTC. Its translation: CASSQDLGEQFF.

This chain uses TRBV9 with TRBJ2-1; no firm D call. Deletions cut 0 bases from V and 13 bases from J, with 14 bases between. CDR1 is SGDLS, CDR2 YYNGEE, per germline. CDR3 length equals 13 residues. CDR3: CASSVGSHSVQFF. CDR3 DNA sequence: TGTGCCAGCAGCGTAGGTTCTCACTCGGTACAGTTCTTC. Drawing the rest from reference TRBV9 and TRBJ2-1, the complete variable domain is DSGVTQTPKHLITATGQRVTLRCSPRSGDLSVYWYQQSLDQGLQFLIQYYNGEERAKGNILERFSAQQFPDLHSELNLSSLELGDSALYFCASSVGSHSVQFFGPGTRLTVL.

This clone has a single count. The rearrangement uses TRBV6-4 and TRBJ2-1; 10 bases align to TRBD1. V was pared by 4 bases and J by 0 bases, with 12 bases of the junction left unmatched. CDR1 and CDR2 from the germline V gene are MRHNA and SNTAGT. The CDR3 consists of 19 residues. CDR3 sequence reads: CASSAALRDRGFSYNEQFF. For the CDR3, the DNA is TGTGCCAGCAGTGCCGCACTCCGGGACAGGGGATTCTCCTACAATGAGCAGTTCTTC.

The J gene is TRBJ2-3, the V gene TRBV6-1; 7 nucleotides align to TRBD2. Per germline, CDR1 MNHNS and CDR2 SASEGT. The CDR3 has 14 residues. The V and J ends lost 3 bases and 2 bases, in that order; junction bases with no gene match: 2. The CDR3 loop is CASSEAGATDTQYF. CDR3 nucleotide sequence: TGTGCCAGCAGTGAGGCGGGAGCCACAGATACGCAGTATTTT.

The J gene is TRBJ2-7, the V gene TRBV9, with D maybe TRBD1 (6 bases). Germline assignment: CDR1 SGDLS and CDR2 YYNGEE. V was cut by 3 bases and J by 6 bases, with 22 bases left in between. The CDR3 covers 16 residues. The CDR3 protein is CASSAAGLQGISEQYF. The CDR3 DNA sequence: TGTGCCAGCAGCGCCGCCGGGCTTCAGGGGATAAGCGAGCAGTACTTC.

The chain has TRBV6-6 and TRBJ1-2, with TRBD1 matching over 10 bases. The junction had 3 bases not matched to a gene; V was cut back by 6 bases and J by 8 bases. The V gene's germline CDR1 is MNHNY and CDR2 SVGAGI (reference sequence). CDR3 length: 12 residues. CDR3: CASRGQGSGYTF. The CDR3, as DNA: TGTGCCAGCAGGGGACAGGGGAGCGGCTACACCTTC.

The chain carries TRBV2 and TRBJ1-2, with 8 bases matching TRBD1. This CDR3 region has 18 residues. After removal of 1 base from V and 4 bases from J, the junction contained 14 bases not matched to a gene. CDR1 SNHLY and CDR2 FYNNEI come from the germline V gene. The CDR3 sequence: CASSEDPTGTGPTYGYTF. CDR3 DNA sequence: TGTGCCAGCAGTGAAGACCCCACGGGGACAGGCCCAACCTATGGCTACACCTTC.